These 26 T cell receptor beta chains were all obtained from the same sample, sequenced in a study of blood T cell repertoires in COVID-19. Produced via immunoSEQ multiplex PCR; TCRdb's table is partial and in-frame only. The sample consists of about 170,000 clones, roughly 85% of them appearing once. What was sequenced was peripheral blood. These TCRs come from a human donor with acute or convalescent COVID-19. The donor label of this sample is uncertain.

Regarding this clone: An end of the junction differs from the germline gene, which may be a read error. CDR3: CASSLPGQGIPHF. The CDR3 DNA follows: TGTGCCAGCAGTTTGCCTGGACAGGGAATCCCGCACTTC. The rearrangement joins TRBV27 to TRBJ2-7, with TRBD1 matching 8 bases. CDR3 size: 13 residues. Germline CDR1 is MNHEY and CDR2 is SMNVEV (reference sequence).

The V gene is TRBV18, the J gene TRBJ1-2; unclear D gene. V was shortened by 2 bases and J by 3 bases, with 19 bases between the two germline ends. The CDR3 length is 17 residues. Germline loops: CDR1 KGHSH, CDR2 LQKENI. The CDR3 DNA sequence: TGTGCCAGCTCACCATCATTAGCAAATTTGACTGACTATGGCTACACCTTC. Translation gives CASSPSLANLTDYGYTF. Looking up the rest from reference TRBV18 and TRBJ1-2 gives the full variable domain: NAGVMQNPRHLVRRRGQEARLRCSPMKGHSHVYWYRQLPEEGLKFMVYLQKENIIDESGMPKERFSAEFPKEGPSILRIQQVVRGDSAAYFCASSPSLANLTDYGYTFGSGTRLTVV.

This clone was seen a handful of times. This chain uses TRBV10-3 with TRBJ1-4; 7 nucleotides line up with TRBD1. V lost 4 bases and J lost 3; bases outside the gene matches: 14. There are 18 residues in the CDR3. Germline V gives CDR1 ENHRY, CDR2 SYGVKD. The CDR3 DNA sequence: TGTGCCATCAGTGGGATTCCAGGGGGTGTAGCGTCTAATGAAAAACTGTTTTTT. Amino acids: CAISGIPGGVASNEKLFF.

The rearrangement uses TRBV30 and TRBJ1-4, with 9 bases lining up with TRBD1. Germline CDR1 and CDR2: GTSNPN and SVGIG (reference sequence). Germline trimming cut 2 bases from V and 11 bases from J; bases unmatched to any gene: 6. This CDR3 region has 13 residues. The CDR3 nucleotides read TGTGCCTGGAGTACTGAACAGGGGGCGAAACTGTTTTTT. It codes for CAWSTEQGAKLFF. The complete variable domain, with remaining parts taken from reference TRBV30 and TRBJ1-4, reads SQTIHQWPATLVQPVGSPLSLECTVEGTSNPNLYWYRQAAGRGLQLLFYSVGIGQISSEVPQNLSASRPQDRQFILSSKKLLLSDSGFYLCAWSTEQGAKLFFGSGTQLSVL.

The chain couples TRBV7-2 to TRBJ1-2; TRBD1 might be the D (5 bases). Trimming took 1 base from V and 4 from J, leaving 16 bases between them. The germline V gene has CDR1 SGHTA and CDR2 FQGNSA. The CDR3 has 16 amino acids. The CDR3 sequence is CASSLGTPRQGYGYTF. CDR3 in DNA: TGTGCCAGCAGCTTAGGCACCCCGAGGCAGGGCTATGGCTACACCTTC.

J is TRBJ2-1 and V is TRBV7-2; TRBD1 matches 7 bases. This CDR3 contains 15 residues. Trimming cost V 4 bases and J 7 bases; bases outside gene matches: 10. CDR1 and CDR2 (germline): SGHTA, FQGNSA. CDR3 region: CASSSQGSRPNEQFF. CDR3 nucleotide sequence: TGTGCCAGCAGCTCACAGGGGTCCCGCCCTAATGAGCAGTTCTTC.

The chain couples TRBV11-2 to TRBJ2-3; D perhaps matches TRBD2 (6 bases). The CDR3 runs to 18 residues. V lost 0 bases, J lost 6 bases, and 22 bases lay in between. The germline V gene encodes CDR1 SGHAT and CDR2 FQNNGV. The CDR3 is CASSLDVRRGGVRDTQYF. Written as DNA, the CDR3 is TGTGCCAGCAGCTTAGACGTCCGGAGGGGCGGGGTGAGGGATACGCAGTATTTT.

This clone appeared a single time. The chain joins TRBV6-5 to TRBJ2-2; TRBD1 aligns across 11 bases. The V and J ends lost 8 bases and 4 bases, in that order; junction bases with no gene match: 6. CDR1 is MNHEY, CDR2 SVGAGI, per germline. CDR3 length equals 15 residues. The CDR3 protein is CASFRDRGGTGELFF. CDR3 bases: TGTGCCAGCTTCAGGGACAGGGGGGGCACCGGGGAGCTGTTTTTT.

The genes are TRBV10-1 and TRBJ2-7, with 9 bases lining up with TRBD1. This CDR3 is 12 amino acids long. Germline V CDR1 and CDR2: WNHNN, SYGVQD (reference sequence). The V gene end was trimmed by 7 bases and the J gene end by 4 bases; junction bases not matched to a gene: 2. CDR3 DNA: TGCGCCAGCAAGACAGGGGGGTACGAGCAGTACTTC. Protein sequence: CASKTGGYEQYF.

This clone appeared once. V is TRBV5-6 and J is TRBJ1-1; D unclear. The CDR3 sequence is 14 residues long. Germline V gene lookup returns CDR1 SGHDT and CDR2 YYEEEE. V was clipped by 4 bases and J by 1 base, with 11 bases between them. The CDR3 bases are TGTGCCAGCAGCCTCGTTGCGGGGAACACTGAAGCTTTCTTT. This gives the protein CASSLVAGNTEAFF.

The V and J genes are TRBV2 and TRBJ1-5; D is undetermined. The CDR3 runs to 13 residues. The ends were cut back, 6 bases at V and 3 bases at J, with 9 bases in the middle. Germline values: CDR1 SNHLY, CDR2 FYNNEI. Here the CDR3 reads CASRGLLNQPQHF. As DNA, the CDR3 is TGTGCCAGCAGAGGACTCCTCAATCAGCCCCAGCATTTT. Looking up the rest from reference TRBV2 and TRBJ1-5 gives the full variable domain: EPEVTQTPSHQVTQMGQEVILRCVPISNHLYFYWYRQILGQKVEFLVSFYNNEISEKSEIFDDQFSVERPDGSNFTLKIRSTKLEDSAMYFCASRGLLNQPQHFGDGTRLSIL.

The chain combines TRBV28 with TRBJ1-6; D is possibly TRBD1 (6 bases). CDR1 is MDHEN and CDR2 is SYDVKM in the germline V gene. CDR3 length: 16 amino acids. V lost 6 bases and J 0 bases, leaving 12 bases between the germline ends. The CDR3 here is CASRPDRRSYNSPLHF. The CDR3 DNA follows: TGTGCCAGCAGACCCGACAGGCGCTCCTATAATTCACCCCTCCACTTT.

This clone has more than one count but fewer than ten. CDR3 in DNA: TGTGCCAGCAGCCTCGGGACTAGAACGGGATGGGTATACAATGAGCAGTTCTTC. Translating gives CASSLGTRTGWVYNEQFF. V usage is TRBV7-2 and J usage is TRBJ2-1, with 8 nucleotides matching TRBD2. V shed 5 bases and J 4 bases; nucleotides not matched to a gene: 16. The germline V gene encodes CDR1 SGHTA and CDR2 FQGNSA. The CDR3 length is 18 residues.

V gene TRBV15 combines with J gene TRBJ2-1; TRBD2 aligns across 11 bases. V gave up 0 bases and J gave up 6 bases; unmatched junction bases: 13. The CDR3 extends over 19 amino acids. CDR1 is LNHNV, CDR2 YYDKDF, per germline (reference sequence). In DNA form, the CDR3 reads TGTGCCACCAGCAGAGATATAGCGGGGGGGCCCGTTTTAGGCAATGAGCAGTTCTTC. It encodes CATSRDIAGGPVLGNEQFF.

The chain recombines TRBV7-3 with TRBJ2-1; possible D gene TRBD2, 6 bases. CDR3 length: 13 residues. Between the trimmed V and J ends, which lost 2 bases and 7 bases, there was a span of 9 bases. Germline V gene data show CDR1 as SGHTA and CDR2 as FQGTGA. This chain's CDR3 is CASSLARGNEQFF. In nucleotides, the CDR3 is TGTGCCAGCAGCTTAGCGCGGGGAAATGAGCAGTTCTTC.

The J gene is TRBJ2-3, the V gene TRBV19, with 9 bases aligning to TRBD1. In germline, CDR1 is LNHDA, CDR2 SQIVND (reference sequence). The CDR3 runs to 13 residues. V shed 8 bases, J shed 2 bases, and the junction held 2 bases outside the gene matches. CDR3 amino acids: CASGTGNTDTQYF. The CDR3, as DNA: TGTGCCAGTGGGACAGGGAACACAGATACGCAGTATTTT.

The rearrangement joins TRBV5-6 to TRBJ1-1; D gene ambiguous. CDR3 size: 14 residues. Per germline, CDR1 SGHDT and CDR2 YYEEEE. The germline V and J ends were trimmed by 0 bases and 1 base, with 7 bases remaining between them. CDR3 in amino acids: CASSLEAGNTEAFF. CDR3 sequence (DNA): TGTGCCAGCAGCTTGGAGGCAGGGAACACTGAAGCTTTCTTT.

This sequence joins TRBV7-7 and TRBJ1-5; D gene ambiguous. Trimming stripped 3 bases from V and 0 bases from J, with 12 bases between. Germline lookup yields CDR1 SSHAT and CDR2 FNYEAQ (reference sequence). The CDR3 runs to 16 residues. As DNA, the CDR3 is TGTGCCAGCAGCTTCACCAGTCTCCCTAGCAATCAGCCCCAGCATTTT. This translates into CASSFTSLPSNQPQHF.

The chain joins TRBV7-8 to TRBJ1-4, with D maybe TRBD1 (6 bases). Per germline, CDR1 SGHVS and CDR2 FQNEAQ. The germline V and J ends were trimmed by 1 base and 0 bases, with 21 bases remaining between them. CDR3 length: 20 amino acids. The CDR3 loop reads CASSLEDSPSSIATNEKLFF. Written as DNA, the CDR3 is TGTGCCAGCAGCTTAGAGGACAGTCCTTCATCCATAGCAACTAATGAAAAACTGTTTTTT. The variable domain in full, completed from reference TRBV7-8 and TRBJ1-4, reads GAGVSQSPRYKVAKRGQDVALRCDPISGHVSLFWYQQALGQGPEFLTYFQNEAQLDKSGLPSDRFFAERPEGSVSTLKIQRTQQEDSAVYLCASSLEDSPSSIATNEKLFFGSGTQLSVL.

This clone was picked up a small number of times. The chain recombines TRBV2 with TRBJ1-5; 10 bases fit TRBD1. The CDR3 has 16 amino acids. From germline, CDR1 is SNHLY and CDR2 FYNNEI. V trimming: 3 bases; J trimming: 2 bases; junction bases outside the gene matches: 4. The CDR3 DNA reads TGTGCCAGCAGTGACGGGACAGGGGTAGGCAATCAGCCCCAGCATTTT. This gives the protein CASSDGTGVGNQPQHF.

V and J are TRBV6-2 or TRBV6-3 and TRBJ1-1; 9 nucleotides align to TRBD1. There are 15 residues in the CDR3. CDR1 MNHEY and CDR2 SVGEGT come from the germline V gene. Unmatched junction bases numbered 10, after V lost 6 bases and J lost 5 bases. The chain's CDR3 is CASSKAGTGRTEAFF. As DNA, the CDR3 is TGTGCCAGCAGCAAAGCCGGGACAGGGCGGACTGAAGCTTTCTTT.

The chain links TRBV5-1 to TRBJ2-1, with 8 bases that match TRBD1. V gave up 3 bases and J gave up 3 bases; unmatched junction bases: 8. The CDR3 loop spans 16 amino acids. Germline-derived CDR1 and CDR2 are SGHRS and YFSETQ. The CDR3 DNA reads TGCGCCAGCAGCTGGGCAAAGGGACAGGACTACAATGAGCAGTTCTTC. It encodes CASSWAKGQDYNEQFF.

The V and J genes are TRBV9 and TRBJ1-4; possible D gene TRBD1, 5 bases. The CDR3 is 15 amino acids. Per germline, CDR1 SGDLS and CDR2 YYNGEE. V was shortened by 4 bases and J by 8 bases, with 18 bases between the two germline ends. The CDR3 DNA reads as TGTGCCAGCAGCCCTAGACAGACCTCTTTGGAAAAACTGTTTTTT. It encodes CASSPRQTSLEKLFF.

Turning to this clone: Other DNA sequences within the sample encode an identical CDR3. This chain joins TRBV12-3 or TRBV12-4 and TRBJ2-7; D unclear. There are 13 residues in the CDR3. V was pared by 0 bases and J by 1 base, with 4 bases between. The CDR3 loop is CASSLAASYEQYF. The CDR3 nucleotides read TGTGCCAGCAGTTTAGCGGCTTCCTACGAGCAGTACTTC.

This rearrangement joins TRBV7-2 to TRBJ1-1, with a weak D call TRBD1 (5 bases). The V gene lost 5 bases and the J gene lost 5 bases, with 18 bases spanning the gap. The CDR3 loop spans 15 amino acids. Germline CDR1 reads SGHTA; CDR2 reads FQGNSA. The CDR3 DNA reads TGTGCCAGCAGCCTCAGCTGGCAGGGAGGGACTGAAGCTTTCTTT. Translation gives CASSLSWQGGTEAFF.

This chain joins TRBV14 and TRBJ1-2; no clear D. Germline CDR1 SGHDN, CDR2 FVKESK. This CDR3 region has 13 residues. Trimming stripped 4 bases from V and 8 bases from J, with 14 bases between. The CDR3 sequence: CASSPTRNGGYTF. The CDR3, as DNA: TGTGCCAGCAGCCCCACCCGCAACGGGGGCTACACCTTC.